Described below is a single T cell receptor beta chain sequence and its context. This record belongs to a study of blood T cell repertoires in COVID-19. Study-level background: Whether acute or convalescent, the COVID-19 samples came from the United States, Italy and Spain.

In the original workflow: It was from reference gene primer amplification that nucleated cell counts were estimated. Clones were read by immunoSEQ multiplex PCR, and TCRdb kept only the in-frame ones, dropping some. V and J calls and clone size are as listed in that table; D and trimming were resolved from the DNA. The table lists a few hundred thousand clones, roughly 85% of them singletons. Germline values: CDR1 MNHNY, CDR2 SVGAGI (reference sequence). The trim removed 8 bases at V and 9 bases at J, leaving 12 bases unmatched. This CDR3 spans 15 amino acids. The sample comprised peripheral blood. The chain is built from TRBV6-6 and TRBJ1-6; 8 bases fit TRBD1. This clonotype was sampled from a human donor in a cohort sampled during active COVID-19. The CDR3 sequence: CASHTQGAGSSPLHF. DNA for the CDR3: TGTGCCAGCCATACCCAGGGGGCCGGGAGTTCACCCCTCCACTTT.